The TCR beta chain described here comes from a study of CD8+ T cells in alopecia areata. TCR sequencing used cDNA made by reverse transcription of extracted RNA. Assay used: immunoSEQ multiplex PCR; TCRdb lists only in-frame clones, some missing. The sample lists 120,000 to 150,000 clones, around 50% occurring once. V lost 3 bases and J 7 bases, leaving 12 bases between the germline ends. The germline gives CDR1 MDHEN, CDR2 SYDVKM. CDR3 length: 14 amino acids. Sequencing was done on a sample of CD4+ T cells sorted from blood. This clonotype was sampled from a human donor with alopecia areata. The rearrangement links TRBV28 to TRBJ1-4; D not certain. The CDR3 DNA follows: TGTGCCAGCAGTTTCCGGGATGTACGTGAAAAACTGTTTTTT. It yields the protein CASSFRDVREKLFF.